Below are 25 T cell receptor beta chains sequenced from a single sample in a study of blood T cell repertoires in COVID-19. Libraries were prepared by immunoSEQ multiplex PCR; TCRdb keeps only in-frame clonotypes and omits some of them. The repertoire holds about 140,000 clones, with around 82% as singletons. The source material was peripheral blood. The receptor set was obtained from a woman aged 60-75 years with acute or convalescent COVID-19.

CDR3 bases: TGTGCCAGCTCACCATCGGGAAATCAGCCCCAGCATTTT. This translates into CASSPSGNQPQHF. The rearrangement joins TRBV18 to TRBJ1-5; no clear D gene. Germline V CDR1 and CDR2: KGHSH, LQKENI. There are 13 residues in the CDR3. V gave up 2 bases and J gave up 4 bases, with 6 bases separating them.

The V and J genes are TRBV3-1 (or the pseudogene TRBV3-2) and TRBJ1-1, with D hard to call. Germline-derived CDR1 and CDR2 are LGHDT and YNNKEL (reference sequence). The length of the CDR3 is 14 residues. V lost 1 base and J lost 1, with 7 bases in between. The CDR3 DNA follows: TGTGCCAGCAGCCAAGCGGGGAAGAACACTGAAGCTTTCTTT. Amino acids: CASSQAGKNTEAFF.

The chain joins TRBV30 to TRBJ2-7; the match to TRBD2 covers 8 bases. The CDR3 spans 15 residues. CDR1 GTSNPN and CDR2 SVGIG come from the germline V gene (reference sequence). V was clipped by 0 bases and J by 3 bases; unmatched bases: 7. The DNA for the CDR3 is TGTGCCTGGAGTGTGATGGCGGGAGGAATCTACGAGCAGTACTTC. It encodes CAWSVMAGGIYEQYF.

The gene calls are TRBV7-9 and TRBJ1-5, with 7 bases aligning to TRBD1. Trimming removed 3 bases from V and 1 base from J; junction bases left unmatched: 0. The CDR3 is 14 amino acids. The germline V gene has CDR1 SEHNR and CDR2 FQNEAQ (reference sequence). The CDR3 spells CASSLTGSNQPQHF. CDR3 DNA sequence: TGTGCCAGCAGCTTGACAGGGAGCAATCAGCCCCAGCATTTT.

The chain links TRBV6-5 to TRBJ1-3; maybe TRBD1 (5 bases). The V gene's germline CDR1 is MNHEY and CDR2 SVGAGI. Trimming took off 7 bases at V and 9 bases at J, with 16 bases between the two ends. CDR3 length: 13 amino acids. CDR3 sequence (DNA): TGTGCCAGCATACCCCAAGGGGAGGGCACCATATATTTT. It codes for CASIPQGEGTIYF.

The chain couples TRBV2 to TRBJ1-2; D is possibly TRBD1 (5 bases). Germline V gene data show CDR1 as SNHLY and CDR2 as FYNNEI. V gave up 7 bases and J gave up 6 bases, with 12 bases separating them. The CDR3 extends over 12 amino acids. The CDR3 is CASKGEGDGYTF. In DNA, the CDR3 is TGTGCCAGCAAAGGGGAGGGCGATGGCTACACCTTC.

CDR3 in DNA: TGTGCCAGTAGTCCCCCGGGACAGGGGAAGGAGGTCCACTTT. It yields the protein CASSPPGQGKEVHF. The chain couples TRBV19 to TRBJ1-6; 10 bases map to TRBD1. Trimming removed 5 bases from V and 17 bases from J; junction bases left unmatched: 12. The CDR3 sequence is 14 residues long. Germline CDR1 reads LNHDA; CDR2 reads SQIVND (reference sequence).

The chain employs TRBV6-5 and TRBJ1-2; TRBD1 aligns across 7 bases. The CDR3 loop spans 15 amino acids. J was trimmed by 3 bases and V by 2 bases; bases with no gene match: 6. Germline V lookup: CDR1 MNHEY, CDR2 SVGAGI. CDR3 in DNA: TGTGCCAGCAGTTACATGGGACAGTTGGACTATGGCTACACCTTC. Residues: CASSYMGQLDYGYTF.

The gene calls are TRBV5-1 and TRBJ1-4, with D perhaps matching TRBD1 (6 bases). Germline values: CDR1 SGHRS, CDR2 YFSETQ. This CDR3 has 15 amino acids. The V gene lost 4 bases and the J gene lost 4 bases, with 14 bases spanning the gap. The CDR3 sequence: CASSPGHGDNEKLFF. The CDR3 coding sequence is TGCGCCAGCAGCCCGGGACACGGGGATAATGAAAAACTGTTTTTT. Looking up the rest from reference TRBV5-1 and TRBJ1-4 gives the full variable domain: KAGVTQTPRYLIKTRGQQVTLSCSPISGHRSVSWYQQTPGQGLQFLFEYFSETQRNKGNFPGRFSGRQFSNSRSEMNVSTLELGDSALYLCASSPGHGDNEKLFFGSGTQLSVL.

CDR3 DNA sequence: TGTGCCAGCAGCCGGGACAGGGGGGTCCATGAGCAGTTCTTC. This encodes CASSRDRGVHEQFF. The chain uses TRBV6-6 and TRBJ2-1; TRBD1 matches at 11 bases. Trimming cost V 6 bases and J 8 bases; bases outside gene matches: 6. Germline V gene lookup returns CDR1 MNHNY and CDR2 SVGAGI (reference sequence). This CDR3 spans 14 amino acids.

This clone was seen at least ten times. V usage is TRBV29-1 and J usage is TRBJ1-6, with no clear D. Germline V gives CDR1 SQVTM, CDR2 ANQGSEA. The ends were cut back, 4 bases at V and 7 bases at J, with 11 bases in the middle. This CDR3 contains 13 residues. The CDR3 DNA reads TGCAGCGTTGGAGAGGACTGGAATTCACCCCTCCACTTT. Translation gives CSVGEDWNSPLHF.

As DNA, the CDR3 is TGTGCCAGCAGATCCGGGACAGGGAGCGAAAAACTGTTTTTT. Protein product: CASRSGTGSEKLFF. V is TRBV2 and J is TRBJ1-4; TRBD1 aligns across 9 bases. The J segment lost 8 bases and the V segment lost 6 bases, leaving 7 bases of the junction unmatched. CDR3 length: 14 amino acids. The germline CDR1 and CDR2 sequences are SNHLY and FYNNEI.

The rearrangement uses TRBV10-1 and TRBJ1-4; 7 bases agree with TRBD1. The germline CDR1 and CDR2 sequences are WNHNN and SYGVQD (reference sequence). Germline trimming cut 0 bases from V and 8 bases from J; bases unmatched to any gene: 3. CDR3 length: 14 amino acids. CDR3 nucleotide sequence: TGCGCCAGCAGTGAGTCCGACAGGGTCGAAAAACTGTTTTTT. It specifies CASSESDRVEKLFF.

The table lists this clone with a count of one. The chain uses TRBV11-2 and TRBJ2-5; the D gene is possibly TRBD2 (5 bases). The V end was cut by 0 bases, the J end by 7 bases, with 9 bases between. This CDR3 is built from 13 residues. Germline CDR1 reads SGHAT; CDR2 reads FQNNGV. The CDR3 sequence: CASSLEGAGTQYF. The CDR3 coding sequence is TGTGCCAGCAGCTTAGAGGGCGCGGGGACCCAGTACTTC. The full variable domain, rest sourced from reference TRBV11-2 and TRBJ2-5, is EAGVAQSPRYKIIEKRQSVAFWCNPISGHATLYWYQQILGQGPKLLIQFQNNGVVDDSQLPKDRFSAERLKGVDSTLKIQPAKLEDSAVYLCASSLEGAGTQYFGPGTRLLVL.

This CDR3 reads CASSLEGQRETQYF. Here the CDR3 DNA reads TGCGCCAGCAGCTTGGAGGGCCAGCGGGAGACCCAGTACTTC. The chain links TRBV5-1 to TRBJ2-5, with D tentatively TRBD2 (5 bases). Germline values: CDR1 SGHRS, CDR2 YFSETQ. The CDR3 spans 14 residues. Trimming cost V 0 bases and J 5 bases, with 11 bases left between them.

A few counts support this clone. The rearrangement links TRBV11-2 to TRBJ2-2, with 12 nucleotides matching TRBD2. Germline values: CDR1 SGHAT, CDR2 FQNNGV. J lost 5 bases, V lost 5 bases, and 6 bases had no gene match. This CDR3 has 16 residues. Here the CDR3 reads CASSMTGTSGTGELFF. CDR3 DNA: TGTGCCAGCAGCATGACAGGGACTAGCGGGACCGGGGAGCTGTTTTTT.

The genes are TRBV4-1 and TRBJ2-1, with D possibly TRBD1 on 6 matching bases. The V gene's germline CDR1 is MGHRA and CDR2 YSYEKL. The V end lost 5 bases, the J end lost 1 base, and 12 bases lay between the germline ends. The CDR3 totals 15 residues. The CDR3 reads CASSLPTGSYNEQFF. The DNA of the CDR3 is TGCGCCAGCAGCTTACCTACAGGGTCCTACAATGAGCAGTTCTTC.

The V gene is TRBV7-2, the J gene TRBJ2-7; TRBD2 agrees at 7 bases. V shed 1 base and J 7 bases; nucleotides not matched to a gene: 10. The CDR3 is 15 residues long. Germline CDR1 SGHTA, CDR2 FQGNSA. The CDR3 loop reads CASSLGSQGGAEQYF. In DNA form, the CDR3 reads TGTGCCAGCAGCTTAGGGTCCCAGGGAGGGGCGGAGCAGTACTTC. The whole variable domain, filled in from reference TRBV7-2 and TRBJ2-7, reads GAGVSQSPSNKVTEKGKDVELRCDPISGHTALYWYRQSLGQGLEFLIYFQGNSAPDKSGLPSDRFSAERTGGSVSTLTIQRTQQEDSAVYLCASSLGSQGGAEQYFGPGTRLTVT.

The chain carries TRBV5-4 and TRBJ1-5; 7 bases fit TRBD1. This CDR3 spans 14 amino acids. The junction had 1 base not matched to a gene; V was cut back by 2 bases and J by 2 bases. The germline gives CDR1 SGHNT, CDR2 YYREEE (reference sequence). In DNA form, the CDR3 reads TGTGCCAGCAGCTTTCAGGGGGGCAATCAGCCCCAGCATTTT. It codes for CASSFQGGNQPQHF.

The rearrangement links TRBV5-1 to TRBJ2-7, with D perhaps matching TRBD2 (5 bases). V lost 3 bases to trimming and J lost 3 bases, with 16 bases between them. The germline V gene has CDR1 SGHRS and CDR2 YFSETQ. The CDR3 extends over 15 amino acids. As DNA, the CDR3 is TGCGCCAGCAGCTCAGGTTCGGGGTTCGGCTACGAGCAGTACTTC. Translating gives CASSSGSGFGYEQYF. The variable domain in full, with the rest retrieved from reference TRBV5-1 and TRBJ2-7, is KAGVTQTPRYLIKTRGQQVTLSCSPISGHRSVSWYQQTPGQGLQFLFEYFSETQRNKGNFPGRFSGRQFSNSRSEMNVSTLELGDSALYLCASSSGSGFGYEQYFGPGTRLTVT.

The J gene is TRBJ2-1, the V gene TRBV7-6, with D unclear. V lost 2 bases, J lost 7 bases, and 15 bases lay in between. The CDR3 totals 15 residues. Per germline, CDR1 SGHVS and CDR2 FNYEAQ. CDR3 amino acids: CASSLLLPPLNEQFF. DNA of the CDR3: TGTGCCAGCAGCTTACTCTTACCCCCTCTAAATGAGCAGTTCTTC.

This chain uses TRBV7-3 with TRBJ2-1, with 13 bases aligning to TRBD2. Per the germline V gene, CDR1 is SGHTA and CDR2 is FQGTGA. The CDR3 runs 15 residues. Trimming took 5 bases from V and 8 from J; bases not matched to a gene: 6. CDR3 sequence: CASSATSGRAYEQFF. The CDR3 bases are TGTGCCAGCAGCGCAACTAGCGGGAGGGCGTATGAGCAGTTCTTC.

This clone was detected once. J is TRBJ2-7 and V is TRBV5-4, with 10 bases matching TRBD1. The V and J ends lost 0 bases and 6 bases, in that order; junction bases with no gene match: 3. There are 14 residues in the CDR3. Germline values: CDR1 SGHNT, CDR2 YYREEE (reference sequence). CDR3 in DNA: TGTGCCAGCAGCTTGGCGGACAGGGGGGTCGAGCAGTACTTC. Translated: CASSLADRGVEQYF.

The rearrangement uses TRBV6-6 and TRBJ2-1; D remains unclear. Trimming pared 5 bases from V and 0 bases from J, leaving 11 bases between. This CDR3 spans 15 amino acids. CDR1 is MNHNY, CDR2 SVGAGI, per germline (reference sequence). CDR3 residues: CASSPTWSSYNEQFF. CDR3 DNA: TGTGCCAGCAGTCCGACCTGGAGCTCCTACAATGAGCAGTTCTTC.

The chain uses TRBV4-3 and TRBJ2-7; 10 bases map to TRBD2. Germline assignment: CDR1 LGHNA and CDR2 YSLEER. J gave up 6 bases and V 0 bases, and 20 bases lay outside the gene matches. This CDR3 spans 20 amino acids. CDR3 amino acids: CASSQDLSTSGIYSSFEQYF. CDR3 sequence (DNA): TGCGCCAGCAGCCAAGACTTATCCACTAGCGGGATTTATAGTTCGTTCGAGCAGTACTTC.